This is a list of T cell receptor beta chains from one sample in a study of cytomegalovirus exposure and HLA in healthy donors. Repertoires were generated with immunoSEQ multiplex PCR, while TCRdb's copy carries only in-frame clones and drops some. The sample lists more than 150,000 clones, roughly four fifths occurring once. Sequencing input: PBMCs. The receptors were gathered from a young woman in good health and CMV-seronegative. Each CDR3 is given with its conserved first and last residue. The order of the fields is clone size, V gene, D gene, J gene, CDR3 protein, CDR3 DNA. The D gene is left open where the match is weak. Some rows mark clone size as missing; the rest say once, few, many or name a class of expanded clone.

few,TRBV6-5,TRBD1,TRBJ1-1,CASSYGTANTEAFF,TGTGCCAGCAGTTACGGGACAGCCAACACTGAAGCTTTCTTT
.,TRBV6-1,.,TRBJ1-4,CASSDRVGANEKLFF,TGTGCCAGCAGTGACAGGGTCGGAGCTAATGAAAAACTGTTTTTT
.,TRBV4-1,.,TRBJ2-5,CASSQGDREKQYF,TGCGCCAGCAGCCAAGGCGATCGGGAAAAGCAGTACTTC
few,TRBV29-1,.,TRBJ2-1,CSSLSRAEQFF,TGCAGCTCCTTATCGCGGGCTGAGCAGTTCTTC
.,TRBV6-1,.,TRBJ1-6,CASSYSYNSPLHF,TGTGCCAGCAGTTACTCCTATAATTCACCCCTCCACTTT
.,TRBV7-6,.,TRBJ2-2,CASSAGGELFF,TGTGCCAGCAGCGCCGGGGGGGAGCTGTTTTTT
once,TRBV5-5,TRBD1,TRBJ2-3,CASRTGASTDTQYF,TGTGCCAGTCGAACAGGGGCCTCCACAGATACGCAGTATTTT
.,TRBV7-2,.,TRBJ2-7,CASSLGSGEQYF,TGTGCCAGCAGCTTAGGGTCGGGGGAGCAGTACTTC
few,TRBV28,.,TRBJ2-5,CASSFFSAEETQYF,TGTGCCAGCAGTTTTTTTAGTGCTGAAGAGACCCAGTACTTC
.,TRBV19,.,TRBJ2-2,CASAPPGLYTGELFF,TGTGCCAGTGCCCCCCCGGGACTCTACACCGGGGAGCTGTTTTTT
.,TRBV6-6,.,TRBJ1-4,CASTLGGAFNEKLFF,TGTGCCAGCACCCTAGGGGGGGCTTTTAATGAAAAACTGTTTTTT
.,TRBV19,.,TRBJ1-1,CASSIGLGRTEAFF,TGTGCCAGTAGTATAGGGCTGGGGCGCACTGAAGCTTTCTTT
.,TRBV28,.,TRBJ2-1,CASRWTDSYNEQFF,TGTGCCAGCAGATGGACAGACTCCTACAATGAGCAGTTCTTC
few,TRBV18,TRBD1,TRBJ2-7,CASSPSGTGYEQYF,TGTGCCAGCTCACCGTCCGGGACAGGGTACGAGCAGTACTTC
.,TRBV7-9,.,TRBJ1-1,CASSIGVTAWTEAFF,TGTGCCAGCAGTATAGGGGTCACTGCTTGGACTGAAGCTTTCTTT
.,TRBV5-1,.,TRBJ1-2,CASSVNRDGYTF,TGCGCCAGCAGCGTTAACAGGGACGGCTACACCTTC
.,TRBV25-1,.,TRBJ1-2,CASSVPGVAYGYTF,TGTGCCAGCAGTGTCCCCGGGGTAGCCTATGGCTACACCTTC
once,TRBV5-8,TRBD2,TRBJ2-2,CASSLSALAGGAGELFF,TGTGCCAGCAGCTTGTCTGCACTAGCGGGAGGGGCCGGGGAGCTGTTTTTT
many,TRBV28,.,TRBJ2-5,CASSLNQGHETQYF,TGTGCCAGCAGTTTAAACCAGGGTCACGAGACCCAGTACTTC
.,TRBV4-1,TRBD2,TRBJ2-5,CASSQGWGGQETQYF,TGCGCCAGCAGCCAAGGATGGGGGGGGCAAGAGACCCAGTACTTC
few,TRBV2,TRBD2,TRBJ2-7,CASNAGLASYEQYF,TGTGCCAGCAACGCCGGACTAGCATCCTACGAGCAGTACTTC
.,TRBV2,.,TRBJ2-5,CASSDERGKTQYF,TGTGCCAGCAGTGATGAGCGAGGAAAGACCCAGTACTTC
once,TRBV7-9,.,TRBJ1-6,CASSYSNSPLHF,TGTGCCAGCAGCTACAGTAATTCACCCCTCCACTTT
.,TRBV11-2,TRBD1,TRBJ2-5,CASSYPQGSETQYF,TGTGCCAGCAGCTACCCACAGGGGTCAGAGACCCAGTACTTC
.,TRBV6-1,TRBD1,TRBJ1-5,CASSGNRGSNQPQHF,TGTGCCAGCAGTGGGAACAGGGGAAGCAATCAGCCCCAGCATTTT
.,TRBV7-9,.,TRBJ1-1,CSSSRVNTEAFF,TGTTCCAGCAGCCGGGTCAACACTGAAGCTTTCTTT
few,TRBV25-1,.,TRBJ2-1,CASSERQGLLVGNEQFF,TGTGCCAGCAGTGAACGTCAGGGGTTACTAGTCGGTAATGAGCAGTTCTTC
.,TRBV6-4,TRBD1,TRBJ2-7,CASRIQGNEQYF,TGTGCCAGCAGAATACAGGGGAACGAGCAGTACTTC
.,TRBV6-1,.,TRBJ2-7,CASSETAAYEQYF,TGTGCCAGCAGTGAGACAGCTGCCTACGAGCAGTACTTC
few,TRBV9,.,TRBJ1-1,CASSLMNTEAFF,TGTGCCAGCAGCCTTATGAACACTGAAGCTTTCTTT
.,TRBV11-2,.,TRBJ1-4,CASSLVGGEKLFF,TGTGCCAGCAGCTTAGTCGGGGGGGAAAAACTGTTTTTT
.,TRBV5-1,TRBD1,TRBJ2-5,CASSSTTGGWETQYF,TGCGCCAGCAGCTCAACCACAGGGGGCTGGGAGACCCAGTACTTC
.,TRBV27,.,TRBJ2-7,CASTGRGYGGEQYF,TGTGCCAGCACGGGGAGGGGGTATGGGGGCGAGCAGTACTTC
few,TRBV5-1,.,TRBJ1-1,CASSLDGYGNTEAFF,TGCGCCAGCAGCTTGGACGGGTACGGGAACACTGAAGCTTTCTTT
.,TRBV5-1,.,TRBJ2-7,CASSLGGASYEQYF,TGCGCCAGCAGCTTGGGGGGAGCCTCCTACGAGCAGTACTTC
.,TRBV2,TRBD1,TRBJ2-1,CASSRTGYNEQFF,TGTGCCAGCAGTAGGACAGGGTACAATGAGCAGTTCTTC
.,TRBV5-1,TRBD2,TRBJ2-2,CASSLGLAGADGELFF,TGCGCCAGCAGCTTGGGGCTAGCGGGAGCCGACGGGGAGCTGTTTTTT
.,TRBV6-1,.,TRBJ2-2,CASSAARAGARAGELFF,TGTGCCAGCAGTGCGGCCCGGGCGGGGGCCCGGGCGGGGGAGCTGTTTTTT
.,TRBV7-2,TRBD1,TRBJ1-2,CASSLVAGGGDGYTF,TGTGCCAGCAGCTTAGTGGCAGGGGGCGGGGATGGCTACACCTTC
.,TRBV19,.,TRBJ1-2,CASSPGGTYGYTF,TGTGCCAGTAGTCCCGGCGGGACCTATGGCTACACCTTC
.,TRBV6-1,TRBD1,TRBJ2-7,CASGVRDSRYEQYF,TGTGCCAGCGGGGTTAGGGACAGTCGCTACGAGCAGTACTTC
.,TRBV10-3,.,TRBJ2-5,CAIGWAEQETQYF,TGTGCCATCGGGTGGGCAGAACAAGAGACCCAGTACTTC
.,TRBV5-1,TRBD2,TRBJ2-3,CASSLAPSGGGAADTQYF,TGCGCCAGCAGCTTGGCCCCCTCCGGCGGGGGGGCCGCAGATACGCAGTATTTT
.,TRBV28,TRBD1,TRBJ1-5,CASSLPTDRYDSNQPQHF,TGTGCCAGCAGTCTTCCAACGGACAGGTATGATAGCAATCAGCCCCAGCATTTT
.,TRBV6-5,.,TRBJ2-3,CASSYSGLDTDTQYF,TGTGCCAGCAGTTACTCGGGACTCGACACAGATACGCAGTATTTT
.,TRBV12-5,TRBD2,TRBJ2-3,CASGFGGTHTDTQYF,TGTGCTAGTGGTTTCGGGGGGACCCACACAGATACGCAGTATTTT
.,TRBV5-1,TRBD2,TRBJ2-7,CASSTGGSGTYEQYF,TGCGCCAGCAGCACCGGGGGAAGCGGGACCTACGAGCAGTACTTC
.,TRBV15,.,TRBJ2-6,CATSRKISSGANVLTF,TGTGCCACCAGCAGGAAAATCAGCTCTGGGGCCAACGTCCTGACTTTC
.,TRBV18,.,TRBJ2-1,CASSAVGEQFF,TGTGCCAGCTCCGCGGTGGGTGAGCAGTTCTTC
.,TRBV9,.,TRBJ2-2,CASSVVGGVPTGELFF,TGTGCCAGCAGCGTAGTTGGCGGGGTTCCCACCGGGGAGCTGTTTTTT
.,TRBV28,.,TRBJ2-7,CASSFRPGSSYEQYF,TGTGCCAGCAGTTTTAGACCGGGAAGCTCCTACGAGCAGTACTTC